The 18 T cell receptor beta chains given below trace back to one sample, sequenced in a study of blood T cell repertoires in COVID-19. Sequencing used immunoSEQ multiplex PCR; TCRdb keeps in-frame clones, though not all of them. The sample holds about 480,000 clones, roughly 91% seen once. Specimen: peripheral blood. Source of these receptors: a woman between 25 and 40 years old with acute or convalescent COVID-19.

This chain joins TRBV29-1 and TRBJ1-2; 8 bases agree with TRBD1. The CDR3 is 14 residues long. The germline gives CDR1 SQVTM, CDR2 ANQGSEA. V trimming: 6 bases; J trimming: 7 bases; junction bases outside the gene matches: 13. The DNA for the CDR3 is TGCAGCGTCATACTGACAGGGGTCTTTCGTGGCTACACCTTC. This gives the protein CSVILTGVFRGYTF.

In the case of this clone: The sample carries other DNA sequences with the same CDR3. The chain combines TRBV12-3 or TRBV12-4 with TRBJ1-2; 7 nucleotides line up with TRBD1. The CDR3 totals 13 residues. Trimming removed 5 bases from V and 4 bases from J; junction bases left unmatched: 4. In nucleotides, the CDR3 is TGTGCCAGCAGTCCAGGGGGTGGCTATGGCTACACCTTC. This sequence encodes CASSPGGGYGYTF.

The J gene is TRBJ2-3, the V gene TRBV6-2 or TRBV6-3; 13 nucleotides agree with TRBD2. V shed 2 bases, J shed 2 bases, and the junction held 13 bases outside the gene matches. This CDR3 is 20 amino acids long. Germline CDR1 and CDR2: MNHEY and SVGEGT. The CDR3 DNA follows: TGTGCCAGCAGTTACCTTACCAGAGGACTAGCGGGGGCCCTCACAGATACGCAGTATTTT. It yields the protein CASSYLTRGLAGALTDTQYF.

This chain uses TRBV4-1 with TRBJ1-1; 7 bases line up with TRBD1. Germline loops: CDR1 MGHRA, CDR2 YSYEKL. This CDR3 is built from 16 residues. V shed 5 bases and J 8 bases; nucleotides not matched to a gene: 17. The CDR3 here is CASSSPPPGTVKEAFF. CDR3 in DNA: TGCGCCAGCAGCTCCCCTCCTCCCGGGACAGTAAAAGAAGCTTTCTTT.

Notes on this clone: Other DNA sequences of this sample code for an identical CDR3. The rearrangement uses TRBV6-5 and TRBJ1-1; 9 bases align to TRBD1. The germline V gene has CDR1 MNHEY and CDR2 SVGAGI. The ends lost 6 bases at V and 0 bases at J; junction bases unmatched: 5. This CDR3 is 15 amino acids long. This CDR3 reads CASRAGTGLNTEAFF. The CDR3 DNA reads TGTGCCAGCAGAGCCGGGACAGGGTTGAACACTGAAGCTTTCTTT.

Written as DNA, the CDR3 is TGTGCCAGCAGTTACTCGGACAGGGTTTTTGATGAGCAGTTCTTC. Its translation is CASSYSDRVFDEQFF. This sequence joins TRBV6-5 and TRBJ2-1, with 8 positions matching TRBD1. Unmatched junction bases numbered 6, after V lost 0 bases and J lost 8 bases. The CDR3 contains 15 residues. Germline V gene lookup returns CDR1 MNHEY and CDR2 SVGAGI.

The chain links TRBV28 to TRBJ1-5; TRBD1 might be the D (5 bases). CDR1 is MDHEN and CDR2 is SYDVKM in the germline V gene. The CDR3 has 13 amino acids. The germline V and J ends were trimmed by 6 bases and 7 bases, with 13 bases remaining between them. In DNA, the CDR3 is TGTGCCAGCAGGTTAACAGGTTACCAGCCCCAGCATTTT. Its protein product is CASRLTGYQPQHF.

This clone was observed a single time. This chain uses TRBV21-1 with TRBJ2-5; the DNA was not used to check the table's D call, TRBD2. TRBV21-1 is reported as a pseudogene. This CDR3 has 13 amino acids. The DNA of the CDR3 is TGTGCCAGCAGCAAAGGTAGCGGAGAGACCCAGTACTTC. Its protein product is CASSKGSGETQYF.

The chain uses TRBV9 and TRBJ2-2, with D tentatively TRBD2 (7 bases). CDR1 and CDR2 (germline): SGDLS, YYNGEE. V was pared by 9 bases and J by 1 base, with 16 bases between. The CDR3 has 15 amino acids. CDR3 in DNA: TGTGCCACCGATAAGGGGGGGATGAACACCGGGGAGCTGTTTTTT. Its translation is CATDKGGMNTGELFF.

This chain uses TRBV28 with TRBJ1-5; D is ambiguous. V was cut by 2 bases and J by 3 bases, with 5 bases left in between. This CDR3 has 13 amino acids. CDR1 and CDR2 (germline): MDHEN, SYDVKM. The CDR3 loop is CASSLLDNQPQHF. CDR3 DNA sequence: TGTGCCAGCAGTTTACTAGACAATCAGCCCCAGCATTTT.

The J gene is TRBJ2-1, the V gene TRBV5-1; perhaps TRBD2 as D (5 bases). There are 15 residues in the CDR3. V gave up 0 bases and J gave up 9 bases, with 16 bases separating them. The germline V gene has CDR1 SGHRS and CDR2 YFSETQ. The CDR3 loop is CASSLVGEPGGEQFF. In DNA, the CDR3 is TGCGCCAGCAGCTTGGTCGGGGAGCCGGGCGGTGAGCAGTTCTTC.

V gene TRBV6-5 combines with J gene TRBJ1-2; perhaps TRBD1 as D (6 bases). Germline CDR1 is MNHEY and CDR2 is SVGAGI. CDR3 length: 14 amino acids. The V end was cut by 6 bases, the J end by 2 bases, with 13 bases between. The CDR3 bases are TGTGCCAGCAGCTCACAGGGTTGGAACTATGGCTACACCTTC. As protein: CASSSQGWNYGYTF.

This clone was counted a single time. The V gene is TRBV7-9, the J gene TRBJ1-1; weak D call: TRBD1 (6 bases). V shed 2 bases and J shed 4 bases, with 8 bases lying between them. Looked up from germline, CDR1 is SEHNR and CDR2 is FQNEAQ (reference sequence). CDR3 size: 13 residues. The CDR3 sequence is CASSLSRGTEAFF. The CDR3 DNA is TGTGCCAGCAGCTTATCCAGGGGCACTGAAGCTTTCTTT.

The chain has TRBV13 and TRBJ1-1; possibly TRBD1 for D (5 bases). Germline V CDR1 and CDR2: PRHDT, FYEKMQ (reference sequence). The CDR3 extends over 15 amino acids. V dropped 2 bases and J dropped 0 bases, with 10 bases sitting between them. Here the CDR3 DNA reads TGTGCCAGCAGCTTAACGGGGGAAATGAACACTGAAGCTTTCTTT. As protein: CASSLTGEMNTEAFF.

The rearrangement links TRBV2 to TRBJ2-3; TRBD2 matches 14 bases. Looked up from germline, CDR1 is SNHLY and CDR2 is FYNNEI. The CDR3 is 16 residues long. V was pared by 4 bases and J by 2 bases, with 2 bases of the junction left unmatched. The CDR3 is CASSATSGGATDTQYF. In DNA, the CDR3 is TGTGCCAGCAGTGCGACTAGCGGGGGGGCCACAGATACGCAGTATTTT.

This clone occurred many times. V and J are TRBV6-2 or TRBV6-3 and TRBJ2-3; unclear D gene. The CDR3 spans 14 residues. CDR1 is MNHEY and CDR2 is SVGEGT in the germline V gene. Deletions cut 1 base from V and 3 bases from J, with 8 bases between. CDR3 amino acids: CASSYLMQTDTQYF. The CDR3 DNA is TGTGCCAGCAGTTACTTGATGCAGACAGATACGCAGTATTTT.

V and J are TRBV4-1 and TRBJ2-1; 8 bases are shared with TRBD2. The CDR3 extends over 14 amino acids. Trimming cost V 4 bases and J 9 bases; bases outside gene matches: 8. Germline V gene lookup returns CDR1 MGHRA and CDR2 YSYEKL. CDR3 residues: CASSLQTSEGEQFF. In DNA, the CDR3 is TGCGCCAGCAGCCTTCAGACTAGCGAGGGTGAGCAGTTCTTC.

CDR3 protein: CAITGLSNEKLFF. The CDR3 region has the DNA TGTGCCATCACAGGGTTGTCTAATGAAAAACTGTTTTTT. The chain has TRBV2 and TRBJ1-4; TRBD1 is a possible D gene (6 bases). CDR1 SNHLY and CDR2 FYNNEI come from the germline V gene. V gave up 10 bases and J gave up 3 bases, with 12 bases separating them. The CDR3 is 13 amino acids.